The TCR beta chain under discussion was sequenced for a study of identical twins. Template switching added a universal primer binding site, and final cDNA carried unique molecular identifiers. Each CDR3 protein is one row after TCRdb ran MiXCR on the 5' RACE reads. The data contain a few hundred thousand distinct CDR3 sequences, under 20% of them seen just once; the ten biggest clones take up around 12%. Regarding the study as a whole: Modelling approaches yielded underestimates of out-of-frame TCR alpha sharing between monozygotic twins. Out-of-frame alpha sequences shared by twins were enriched for low generation probability.

With no exceptions, donors were healthy Caucasians. With 4 bases clipped from V and 5 bases from J, the junction kept 7 bases outside the gene matches. Germline lookup yields CDR1 SEHNR and CDR2 FQNEAQ (reference sequence). This CDR3 spans 16 amino acids. About this clonotype itself: Its specificity is not known.

Sequenced input: naive T cells sorted from blood. This sequence originates from a man aged 50 or older in good health. The chain couples TRBV7-9 to TRBJ2-3, with 12 bases lining up with TRBD2. CDR3: CASSSRLAGVKDTQYF. The CDR3 nucleotides read TGTGCCAGCAGCTCCAGACTAGCGGGAGTAAAAGATACGCAGTATTTT.